This T cell receptor (beta chain) is drawn from a study of blood T cells in healthy people across ages. Overall study findings and caveats: Naive CD4+ cell counts and diversity both ran higher in long-lived than in aged donors.

Comment on this clonotype: What it binds is unknown.

Primers used in a second PCR of about 6 to 11 cycles were a sample-barcoded 5' primer and a J-beta primer mix. MiXCR, applied by TCRdb to the 5' RACE reads, yields one record per CDR3 protein. The sample records about 720,000 distinct CDR3 sequences, about 20% being singletons. This receptor was identified in a man between 65 and 85 years old in good health. Input material: blood.

The CDR3 region is CASSLAPEWGYTF. CDR3 nucleotides: TGTGCCAGCAGCTTAGCGCCAGAATGGGGCTACACCTTC. The chain uses TRBV7-2 and TRBJ1-2; D gene unclear. Germline V lookup: CDR1 SGHTA, CDR2 FQGNSA. V was pared by 0 bases and J by 8 bases, with 10 bases between. The CDR3 runs to 13 residues.